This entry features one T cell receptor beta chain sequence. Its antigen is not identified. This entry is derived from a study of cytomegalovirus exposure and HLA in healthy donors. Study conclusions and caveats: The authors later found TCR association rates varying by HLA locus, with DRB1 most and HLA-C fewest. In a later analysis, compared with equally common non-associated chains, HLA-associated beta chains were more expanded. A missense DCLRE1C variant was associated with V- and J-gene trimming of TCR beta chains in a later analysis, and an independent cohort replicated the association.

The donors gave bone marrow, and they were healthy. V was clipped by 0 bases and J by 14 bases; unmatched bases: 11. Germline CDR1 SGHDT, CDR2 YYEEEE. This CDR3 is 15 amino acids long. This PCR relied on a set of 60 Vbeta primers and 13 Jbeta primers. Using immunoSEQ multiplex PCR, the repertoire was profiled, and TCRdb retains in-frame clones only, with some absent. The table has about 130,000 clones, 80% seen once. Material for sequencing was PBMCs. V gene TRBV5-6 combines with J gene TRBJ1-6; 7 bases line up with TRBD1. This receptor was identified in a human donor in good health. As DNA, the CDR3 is TGTGCCAGCAGCTTGGGTACAGGGGTTACTGCATCCCTCCACTTT. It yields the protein CASSLGTGVTASLHF.